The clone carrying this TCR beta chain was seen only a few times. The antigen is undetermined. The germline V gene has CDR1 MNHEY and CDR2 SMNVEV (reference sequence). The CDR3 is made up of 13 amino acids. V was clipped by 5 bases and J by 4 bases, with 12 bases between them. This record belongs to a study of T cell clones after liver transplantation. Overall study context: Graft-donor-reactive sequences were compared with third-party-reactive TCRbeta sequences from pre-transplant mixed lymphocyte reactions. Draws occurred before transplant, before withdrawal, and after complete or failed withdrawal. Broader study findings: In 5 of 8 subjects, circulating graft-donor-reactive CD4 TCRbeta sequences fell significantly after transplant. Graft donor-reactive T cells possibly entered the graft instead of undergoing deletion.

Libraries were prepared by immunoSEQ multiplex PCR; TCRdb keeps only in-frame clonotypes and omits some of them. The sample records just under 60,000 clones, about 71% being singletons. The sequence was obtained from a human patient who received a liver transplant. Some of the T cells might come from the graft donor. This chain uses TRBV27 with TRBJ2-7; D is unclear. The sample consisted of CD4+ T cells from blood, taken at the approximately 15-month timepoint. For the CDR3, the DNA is TGTGCCAGCAGTCTTACAACGTGGTACGAGCAGTACGTC. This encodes CASSLTTWYEQYV.